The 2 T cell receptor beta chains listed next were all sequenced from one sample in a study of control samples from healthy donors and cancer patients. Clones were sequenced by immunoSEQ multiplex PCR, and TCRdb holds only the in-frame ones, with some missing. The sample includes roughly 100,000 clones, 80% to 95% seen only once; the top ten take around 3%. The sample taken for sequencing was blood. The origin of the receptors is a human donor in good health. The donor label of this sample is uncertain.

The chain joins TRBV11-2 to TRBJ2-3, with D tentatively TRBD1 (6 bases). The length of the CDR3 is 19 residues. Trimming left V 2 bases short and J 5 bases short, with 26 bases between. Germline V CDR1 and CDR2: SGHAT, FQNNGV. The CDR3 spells CASSLQNNLGQHLGDTQYF. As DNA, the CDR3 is TGTGCCAGCAGCTTACAGAACAACCTGGGACAACATTTGGGAGATACGCAGTATTTT.

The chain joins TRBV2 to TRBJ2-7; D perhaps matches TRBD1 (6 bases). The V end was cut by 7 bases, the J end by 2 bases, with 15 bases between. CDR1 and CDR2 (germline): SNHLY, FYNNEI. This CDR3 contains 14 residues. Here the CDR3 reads CASNFRGSAYEQYF. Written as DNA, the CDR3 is TGTGCCAGCAATTTCAGGGGAAGTGCCTACGAGCAGTACTTC.